This TCR beta chain was found in a study of cytomegalovirus exposure and HLA in healthy donors. The table came from immunoSEQ multiplex PCR; TCRdb's copy has only in-frame clones and leaves some out. The data show 150,000 or so clones, about 88% seen once. Losses at the gene ends were 7 bases for V and 1 base for J; bases not matched to a gene: 7. The CDR3 is 15 residues long. CDR1 is MNHEY, CDR2 SVGAGI, per germline. On this clone itself: Its antigen is unknown.

The donors were part of the approximately 120-subject validation cohort, which stood apart from the roughly 670-subject first cohort. Study results and caveats: According to reports, the classifier identified cytomegalovirus status with high specificity and sensitivity.

V and J are TRBV6-5 and TRBJ2-3; TRBD2 agrees at 8 bases. The sequence derives from a man aged 18 to 29 in good health and CMV-seropositive. The sequencing sample was made of PBMCs. CDR3 coding DNA: TGTGCCAGCACCTCGGGGGGGGCGGGCACAGATACGCAGTATTTT. As protein: CASTSGGAGTDTQYF.